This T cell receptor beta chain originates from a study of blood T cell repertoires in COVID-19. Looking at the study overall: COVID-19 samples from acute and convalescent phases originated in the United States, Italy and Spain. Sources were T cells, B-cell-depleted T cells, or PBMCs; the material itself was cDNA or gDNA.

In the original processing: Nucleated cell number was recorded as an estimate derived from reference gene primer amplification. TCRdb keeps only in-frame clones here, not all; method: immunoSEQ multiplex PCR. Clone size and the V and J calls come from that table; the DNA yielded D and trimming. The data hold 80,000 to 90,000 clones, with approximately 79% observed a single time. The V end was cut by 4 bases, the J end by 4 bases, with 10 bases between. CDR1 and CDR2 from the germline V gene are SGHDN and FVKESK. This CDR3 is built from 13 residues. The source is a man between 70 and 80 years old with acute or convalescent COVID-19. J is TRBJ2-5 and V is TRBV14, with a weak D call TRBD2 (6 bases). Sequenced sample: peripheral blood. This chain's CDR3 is CASSRLGGETQYF. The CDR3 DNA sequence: TGTGCCAGCAGCCGACTAGGCGGAGAGACCCAGTACTTC.